These T cell receptor beta chains were read from a single sample in a study of blood T cell repertoires in COVID-19. Sequenced by immunoSEQ multiplex PCR; TCRdb stores in-frame clones only, minus some. In the table there are roughly 59,000 clones, 60% to 80% of which are singletons. The sample was peripheral blood. The receptors originated from a man older than 75 with acute or convalescent COVID-19. Both conserved end residues are part of each CDR3. D genes are given only for firm matches. Part of the rows lack a size; the others show once, few, many or a class for expanded clones.

v_gene,j_gene,len,abundance,d_gene,CDR3aa,CDR3nt
TRBV6-5,TRBJ1-2,15,-,TRBD1,CASSYSTGELFGYTF,TGTGCCAGCAGTTACTCGACAGGGGAGTTATTTGGCTACACCTTC
TRBV11-3,TRBJ1-1,14,few,-,CASSLLGPGRGAFF,TGTGCCAGCAGCTTACTGGGTCCCGGGCGGGGCGCTTTCTTT
TRBV7-9,TRBJ1-2,12,few,-,CASSNREHGYTF,TGTGCCAGTTCTAACAGGGAGCACGGCTACACCTTC
TRBV19,TRBJ2-1,12,-,-,CASSMTSQEQFF,TGTGCCAGTAGTATGACTAGTCAAGAGCAGTTCTTC
TRBV7-8,TRBJ1-2,13,-,-,CASNRGGGYGYTF,TGTGCCAGCAACCGAGGCGGGGGCTATGGCTACACCTTC
TRBV4-2,TRBJ2-7,16,-,-,CASSQDRGMSSYEQYF,TGTGCCAGCAGCCAAGATCGCGGGATGAGCTCCTACGAGCAGTACTTC
TRBV6-5,TRBJ1-1,13,-,-,CASSYSLAGRAFF,TGTGCCAGCAGTTACTCCTTAGCTGGGAGGGCTTTCTTT
TRBV18,TRBJ2-5,12,-,-,CASSPQQETQYF,TGTGCCAGCTCACCCCAACAAGAGACCCAGTACTTC
TRBV13,TRBJ2-7,16,-,TRBD2,CASSLGGGRPSYEQYF,TGTGCCAGCAGCTTAGGTGGCGGGAGGCCCTCCTACGAGCAGTACTTC
TRBV29-1,TRBJ1-1,15,-,-,CSVEDGGPGDTEAFF,TGCAGCGTTGAAGATGGGGGACCAGGGGACACTGAAGCTTTCTTT
TRBV5-4,TRBJ1-2,13,once,TRBD1,CASSLRTGEGYTF,TGTGCCAGCAGCTTGAGGACAGGGGAAGGCTACACCTTC
TRBV6-5,TRBJ2-7,16,-,TRBD1,CASSYARTGGSYEQYF,TGTGCCAGCAGTTACGCCCGGACAGGGGGGTCCTACGAGCAGTACTTC
TRBV5-1,TRBJ2-7,13,few,TRBD1,CASSQTGAAEQYF,TGCGCCAGCAGCCAGACAGGGGCCGCCGAGCAGTACTTC
TRBV3-1/TRBV3-2,TRBJ1-1,14,-,-,CASSLQLQRTEAFF,TGTGCCAGCAGCCTACAGCTCCAAAGGACTGAAGCTTTCTTT
TRBV7-6,TRBJ2-5,13,-,-,CASSSLLPETQYF,TGTGCCAGCAGCTCCTTGCTACCAGAGACCCAGTACTTC
TRBV12-3/TRBV12-4,TRBJ1-2,13,few,-,CASSLGRNYGYTF,TGTGCCAGCAGTTTAGGTAGAAACTATGGCTACACCTTC
TRBV11-3,TRBJ2-1,14,-,-,CASSRSGLLNEQFF,TGTGCCAGCAGCCGCAGTGGTCTCCTTAATGAGCAGTTCTTC
TRBV7-9,TRBJ2-1,16,few,-,CASRALASSSYNEQFF,TGTGCCAGCAGAGCCCTAGCGTCTAGCTCCTACAATGAGCAGTTCTTC
TRBV5-1,TRBJ1-4,14,-,-,CASSLTDANEKLFF,TGCGCCAGCAGTCTGACAGACGCTAATGAAAAACTGTTTTTT
TRBV19,TRBJ2-5,16,-,TRBD2,CASSPGLAGGQATQYF,TGTGCCAGTAGTCCGGGACTAGCGGGAGGGCAAGCGACCCAGTACTTC
TRBV3-1/TRBV3-2,TRBJ1-3,15,-,TRBD1,CASAPGQNSGNTIYF,TGTGCCAGCGCTCCGGGACAGAACTCTGGAAACACCATATATTTT
TRBV10-2,TRBJ2-1,15,-,-,CASSRQALIGNEQFF,TGCGCCAGCAGTAGGCAGGCACTTATAGGAAATGAGCAGTTCTTC
TRBV21-1,TRBJ2-1,16,-,-,CASSPLDRSSYNEQFF,TGTGCCAGCAGCCCCCTGGACAGGAGCTCCTACAATGAGCAGTTCTTC
TRBV5-1,TRBJ1-4,14,-,TRBD1,CASSLGQGYEKLFF,TGCGCCAGCAGCTTGGGACAGGGGTATGAAAAACTGTTTTTT
TRBV19,TRBJ2-5,16,once,TRBD2,CASSIRLAGKGETQYF,TGTGCCAGTAGTATCAGGCTAGCGGGGAAGGGGGAGACCCAGTACTTC
TRBV3-1/TRBV3-2,TRBJ2-1,14,-,-,CASSQRGASGEQFF,TGTGCCAGCAGCCAACGGGGAGCATCGGGTGAGCAGTTCTTC
TRBV6-6,TRBJ1-1,14,few,TRBD1,CASSYMEGANEAFF,TGTGCCAGCAGTTACATGGAGGGGGCCAATGAAGCTTTCTTT
TRBV5-1,TRBJ1-3,15,-,-,CASSMDGSSGNTIYF,TGCGCCAGCAGCATGGACGGGAGCTCTGGAAACACCATATATTTT
TRBV27,TRBJ2-7,15,-,TRBD1,CASSLFKGTGRGQYF,TGTGCCAGCAGTTTATTCAAGGGGACAGGGAGGGGGCAGTACTTC
TRBV5-1,TRBJ2-3,14,-,-,CASSLVGGSDTQYF,TGCGCCAGCAGCTTGGTTGGGGGGAGTGATACGCAGTATTTT
TRBV19,TRBJ2-3,15,-,TRBD2,CASSMASGSTDTQYF,TGTGCCAGTAGTATGGCTAGCGGTAGCACAGATACGCAGTATTTT
TRBV30,TRBJ2-2,16,-,-,CAWRFSGRAGTGELFF,TGTGCCTGGAGATTTTCAGGCAGGGCAGGCACCGGGGAGCTGTTTTTT
TRBV5-8,TRBJ2-1,16,-,TRBD2,CASRPSGRSSYNEQFF,TGTGCCAGCAGGCCTAGCGGGAGGTCAAGCTACAATGAGCAGTTCTTC
TRBV3-1/TRBV3-2,TRBJ1-6,17,few,TRBD1,CASSQGFRDRGNSPLHF,TGTGCCAGCAGCCAAGGGTTCCGGGACAGGGGAAATTCACCCCTCCACTTT
TRBV15,TRBJ2-1,18,-,-,CATSPRRGAGFSYNEQFF,TGTGCCACCAGTCCTAGGAGGGGCGCGGGCTTTTCTTACAATGAGCAGTTCTTC
TRBV6-5,TRBJ2-5,12,-,TRBD2,CASSSGSGTQYF,TGTGCCAGCAGTAGCGGGAGTGGGACCCAGTACTTC
TRBV5-1,TRBJ2-1,16,-,TRBD1,CASSLGGTGTHNEQFF,TGCGCCAGCAGCTTGGGCGGGACAGGCACCCACAATGAGCAGTTCTTC
TRBV6-5,TRBJ2-5,14,few,-,CASRDTGPKETQYF,TGTGCCAGCAGGGACACAGGTCCCAAAGAGACCCAGTACTTC
TRBV5-4,TRBJ2-6,15,-,-,CASSLDNSGANVLTF,TGTGCCAGCAGCTTGGACAACTCTGGGGCCAACGTCCTGACTTTC
TRBV10-3,TRBJ2-1,15,-,TRBD2,CAIRQGLADYNEQFF,TGTGCCATCAGACAGGGACTAGCGGACTACAATGAGCAGTTCTTC
TRBV19,TRBJ1-5,14,-,TRBD1,CASSASGGYQPQHF,TGTGCCAGTAGTGCCTCAGGGGGCTATCAGCCCCAGCATTTT
TRBV11-1,TRBJ2-3,16,once,-,CASSLAGTGFTDTQYF,TGTGCCAGCAGCTTAGCGGGAACAGGGTTCACAGATACGCAGTATTTT
TRBV19,TRBJ1-5,13,-,TRBD1,CASTDRASQPQHF,TGTGCCAGTACGGACAGGGCATCTCAGCCCCAGCATTTT
TRBV9,TRBJ1-1,15,-,TRBD1,CASSAGTGVGTEAFF,TGTGCCAGCAGCGCTGGGACAGGGGTGGGGACTGAAGCTTTCTTT
TRBV5-1,TRBJ2-1,15,many,-,CASSPGGGSYNEQFF,TGCGCCAGCAGCCCGGGCGGGGGCTCATACAATGAGCAGTTCTTC
TRBV27,TRBJ2-1,16,-,TRBD2,CASSSTSGSPYNEQFF,TGTGCCAGCAGTTCGACTAGCGGGAGTCCCTACAATGAGCAGTTCTTC
TRBV18,TRBJ1-6,16,-,TRBD1,CASSPGTGGYGSPLHF,TGTGCCAGCTCACCAGGGACAGGGGGTTATGGTTCACCCCTCCACTTT
TRBV2,TRBJ1-1,14,-,-,CASSEIQGATEAFF,TGTGCCAGCAGTGAAATACAGGGCGCGACTGAAGCTTTCTTT
TRBV28,TRBJ1-6,14,-,TRBD1,CASSPGQQNSPLHF,TGTGCCAGCAGCCCGGGACAGCAAAATTCACCCCTCCACTTT
TRBV13,TRBJ1-1,13,-,-,CASSVQFNTEAFF,TGTGCCAGCAGCGTACAATTTAACACTGAAGCTTTCTTT
TRBV6-5,TRBJ1-2,14,-,-,CASRHEGTNYGYTF,TGTGCCAGCAGACACGAGGGTACTAACTATGGCTACACCTTC
TRBV5-1,TRBJ2-6,14,-,-,CASSLSTGANVLTF,TGCGCCAGCAGCTTGAGCACTGGGGCCAACGTCCTGACTTTC
TRBV2,TRBJ1-4,15,-,-,CASRWLQGANEKLFF,TGTGCCAGCAGATGGCTTCAGGGTGCTAATGAAAAACTGTTTTTT
TRBV25-1,TRBJ2-3,13,-,-,CASRSGVPDTQYF,TGTGCCAGCCGATCAGGGGTCCCAGATACGCAGTATTTT
TRBV4-1,TRBJ2-2,15,-,-,CASSFRDTGPGELFF,TGCGCCAGCAGCTTCCGGGACACCGGACCCGGGGAGCTGTTTTTT